This entry features one T cell receptor (beta chain) sequence. Antigen: not known. The data stem from a study of T-cell memory formation after mild COVID-19. Study in general: Largely donor-specific TCR clusters were found.

Study results and limitations: CD4/CD8 balance held among clones contracting day 15 to 85, and later expanders leaned CD4+. Cross-reactive memory apparently joined, as some responding clones appeared in pre-infection memory. Mostly located in CM and EM were contracting CD4+ clones, with contracting CD8+ clones located in EMRA.

Trimming shortened V by 3 bases and J by 2 bases, and 8 bases separated the two germline ends. This CDR3 has 13 residues. The germline CDR1 and CDR2 sequences are MGHRA and YSYEKL. TCRdb reanalysed the 5' RACE reads using MiXCR and keeps one entry per CDR3 protein. Among about 290,000 distinct CDR3 sequences listed, approximately 15% were seen once. The sample comprised PBMCs or a T cell subset sorted from them (not recorded which). This TCR was recovered from a man aged 18 to 30 who had mild COVID-19 (a few samples of this study predate the infection). Cell type and time point are not known. This chain connects TRBV4-1 to TRBJ2-7, with D maybe TRBD2 (6 bases). The CDR3 spells CASSHGLTYEQYF. DNA of the CDR3: TGCGCCAGCAGCCACGGACTAACCTACGAGCAGTACTTC.